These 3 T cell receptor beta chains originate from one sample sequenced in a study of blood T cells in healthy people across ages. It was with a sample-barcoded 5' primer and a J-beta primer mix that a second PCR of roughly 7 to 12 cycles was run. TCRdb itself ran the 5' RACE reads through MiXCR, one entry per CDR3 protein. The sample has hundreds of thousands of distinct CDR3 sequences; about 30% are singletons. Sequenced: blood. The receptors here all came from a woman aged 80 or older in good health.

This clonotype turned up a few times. CDR3 coding DNA: TGTGCCAGCAGTGAGAGGGCGGGGGGTGCAGATACGCAGTATTTT. Translated: CASSERAGGADTQYF. The chain uses TRBV2 and TRBJ2-3, with 8 bases matching TRBD2. J was trimmed by 4 bases and V by 3 bases; bases with no gene match: 6. Germline CDR1 is SNHLY and CDR2 is FYNNEI. The CDR3 has 15 amino acids.

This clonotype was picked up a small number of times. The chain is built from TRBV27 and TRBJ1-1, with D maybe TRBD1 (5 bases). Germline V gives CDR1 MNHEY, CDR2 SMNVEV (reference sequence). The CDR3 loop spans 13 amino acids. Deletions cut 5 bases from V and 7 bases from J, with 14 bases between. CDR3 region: CASSLRDGFEAFF. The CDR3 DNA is TGTGCCAGCAGTCTCCGGGACGGCTTTGAAGCTTTCTTT.

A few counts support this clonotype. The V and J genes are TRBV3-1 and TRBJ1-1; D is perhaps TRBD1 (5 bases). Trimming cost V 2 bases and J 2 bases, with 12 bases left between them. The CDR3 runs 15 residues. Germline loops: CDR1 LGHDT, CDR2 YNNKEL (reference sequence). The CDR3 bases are TGTGCCAGCAGCCAATTTGGGGGTACAAACACTGAAGCTTTCTTT. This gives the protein CASSQFGGTNTEAFF.